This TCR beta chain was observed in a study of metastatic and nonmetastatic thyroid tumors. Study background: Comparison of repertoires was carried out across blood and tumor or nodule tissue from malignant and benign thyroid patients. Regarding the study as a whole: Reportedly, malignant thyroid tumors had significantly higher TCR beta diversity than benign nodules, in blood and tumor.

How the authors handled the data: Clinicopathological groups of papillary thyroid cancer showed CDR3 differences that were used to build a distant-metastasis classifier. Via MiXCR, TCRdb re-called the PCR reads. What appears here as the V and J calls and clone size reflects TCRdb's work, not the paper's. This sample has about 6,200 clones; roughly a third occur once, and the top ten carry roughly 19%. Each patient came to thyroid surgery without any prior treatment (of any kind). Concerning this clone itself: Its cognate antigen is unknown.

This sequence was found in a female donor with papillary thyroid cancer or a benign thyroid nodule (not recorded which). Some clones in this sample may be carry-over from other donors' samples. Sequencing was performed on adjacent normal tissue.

The CDR3 protein is CASSLRRTSYEQYF. CDR3 DNA: TGTGCCAGCAGCTTACGGCGGACTTCCTACGAGCAGTACTTC. The rearrangement uses TRBV7-8 and TRBJ2-7, with D maybe TRBD2 (5 bases). CDR1 is SGHVS and CDR2 is FQNEAQ in the germline V gene. V lost 2 bases to trimming and J lost 1 base, with 9 bases between them. The CDR3 has 14 amino acids.